This TCR beta chain stems from a study of T cell changes during pregnancy in multiple sclerosis. Germline lookup yields CDR1 MRHNA and CDR2 SNTAGT. The V gene end was trimmed by 6 bases and the J gene end by 4 bases; junction bases not matched to a gene: 4. The CDR3 loop spans 13 amino acids. Sequencing used immunoSEQ multiplex PCR; TCRdb keeps in-frame clones, though not all of them. The sample lists about 100,000 clones; about nine tenths were seen once. The V gene is TRBV6-4, the J gene TRBJ2-3, with 7 bases matching TRBD2. The source was peripheral blood, collected after pregnancy. The source is a female donor with multiple sclerosis, enrolled in a pregnancy study. CDR3 amino acids: CASRAGGSDTQYF. The CDR3 nucleotides are TGTGCCAGCAGAGCCGGGGGGTCAGATACGCAGTATTTT.